This entry describes one T cell receptor beta chain. Its target is not known. This sample was taken from a study of Tregs in tolerant kidney transplant recipients. Overall study findings and caveats: This study did not directly address biological reproducibility.

The V gene lost 3 bases and the J gene lost 6 bases, with 9 bases spanning the gap. The CDR3 consists of 12 residues. Per the germline V gene, CDR1 is SGHVS and CDR2 is FNYEAQ. TCRdb's table, derived via immunoSEQ multiplex PCR, lists solely in-frame clones and lacks some. The table includes about 68,000 clones, roughly 84% detected once. This chain links TRBV7-6 with TRBJ2-7; the D gene is possibly TRBD2 (5 bases). The receptor's source is a human donor in good health. Sequencing was carried out using CD4+ T cells from blood. The CDR3 bases are TGTGCCAGCAGCTTGACGGGAAGCGAGCAGTACTTC. Its translation: CASSLTGSEQYF.